This is a list of T cell receptor beta chains from one sample in a study of response to subunit inactivated influenza vaccine. TCRdb recomputed calls from the RT-PCR reads with MiXCR, one row per CDR3 protein. The sample holds approximately 700,000 distinct CDR3 sequences; approximately 15% are singletons and the top ten take less than 7%. The sequencing here drew on PBMCs from blood, taken 14 to 15 days before vaccination. The receptors originated from a man aged 50 to 60 who received an inactivated influenza vaccine. CDR3s include the opening cysteine and the closing phenylalanine or tryptophan. A D gene is named only where the DNA matches it firmly. Not all rows give a size; the values are once, few, many and, for expanded clones, a class.

TRBV24-1,TRBJ2-5,TRBD1,.,TGTGCCAGCCGGGACAGGTTATTGAAGACCCAGTACTTC,CASRDRLLKTQYF
TRBV11-3,TRBJ2-7,TRBD2,.,TGTGCCAGCAGCCCGAGCCTAGCGGGAGTCTACGAGCAGTACTTC,CASSPSLAGVYEQYF
TRBV20-1,TRBJ1-2,TRBD1,.,TGCAGTGCTAGGGCCAGGGGGCGAATCTATGGCTACACCTTC,CSARARGRIYGYTF
TRBV29-1,TRBJ1-2,.,.,TGCAGCGTTGCCAAAACAGGGAATAATAACTATGGCTACACCTTC,CSVAKTGNNNYGYTF
TRBV20-1,TRBJ2-3,TRBD2,many,TGCAGTGCTGCTCTAGCGGGCTACACAGATACGCAGTATTTT,CSAALAGYTDTQYF
TRBV4-3,TRBJ1-4,TRBD1,many,TGCGCCAGCAGCCCCGGGCGGGACAGGGCTGAAAAACTGTTTTTT,CASSPGRDRAEKLFF
TRBV20-1,TRBJ2-1,TRBD1,few,TGCAGTGCTACCTCGGGACAGGCCTACAATGAGCAGTTCTTC,CSATSGQAYNEQFF
TRBV20-1,TRBJ1-1,.,.,TGCAGTGCCTCTGGGGGGGTTTGGACTGAAGCTTTCTTT,CSASGGVWTEAFF
TRBV6-1,TRBJ2-5,TRBD2,few,TGTGCCAGCAGTGAAGCGGAGGGACTAGCGGTTTGGGGGCTAGAGACCCAGTACTTC,CASSEAEGLAVWGLETQYF
TRBV5-1,TRBJ2-1,.,.,TGCGCCAGCAGCTTCTCAGGGGCGCGATCAAATGAGCAGTTATTC,CASSFSGARSNEQLF
TRBV6-6,TRBJ2-5,.,.,TGTGCCAGCAGTTACTCTAGCGAAGAGACCCAGTACTTC,CASSYSSEETQYF
TRBV6-2/TRBV6-3,TRBJ1-1,.,few,TGTGCCAGCGGCCGACAAGGGTACACTGAAGCTTTCTTT,CASGRQGYTEAFF
TRBV29-1,TRBJ1-1,.,few,TGCAGCGCCAGTGACAGGAGTTGGGGGAACACTGAAGCTTTCTTT,CSASDRSWGNTEAFF
TRBV7-8,TRBJ2-6,TRBD2,.,TGTGCCAGCAGCTTAGGGGCCTTAGGACTAGCCCGGTCTGGGGCCAACGTCCTGACTTTC,CASSLGALGLARSGANVLTF
TRBV7-8,TRBJ1-2,TRBD1,many,TGTGCCAGCAGCTTAGGGCCCACAGGGGATGGCTACACCTTC,CASSLGPTGDGYTF
TRBV30,TRBJ2-2,.,.,TGTGCCTGGAGACTTAGCGCCGGGGAGCTGTTTTTT,CAWRLSAGELFF
TRBV9,TRBJ2-7,TRBD1,once,TGTGCCAGCACCATGGGGGACAGGGCCTACGAGCAGTACTTC,CASTMGDRAYEQYF
TRBV3-1,TRBJ2-3,.,.,TGTGCCAGCAGCCGAAGAGGGCGAGGGACAGGTATCCGGGGGGGCACAGATACGCAGTATTTT,CASSRRGRGTGIRGGTDTQYF
TRBV27,TRBJ1-2,.,.,TGTGCCAGCAGTTTAACGCAATTCTATGGCTACACCTTC,CASSLTQFYGYTF
TRBV7-2,TRBJ2-2,.,few,TGTGCCAGCACCTCGTTCCGGGGGAACACCGGGGAGCTGTTTTTT,CASTSFRGNTGELFF
TRBV6-2/TRBV6-3,TRBJ2-5,TRBD2,few,TGTGCCAGCAGTTACTCCGAGCGGGGGCTTCAAGAGACCCAGTACTTC,CASSYSERGLQETQYF
TRBV5-5,TRBJ2-7,TRBD2,few,TGTGCCAGCAGCTTGGCCGTCACTAGCGGGAGGACCTCCTACGAGCAGTACTTC,CASSLAVTSGRTSYEQYF
TRBV29-1,TRBJ2-5,.,few,TGCAGCGTTGAACGGAGCCGGGAGACCCAGTACTTC,CSVERSRETQYF
TRBV4-1,TRBJ1-5,.,.,TGCGCCAGCAGCCAAGACAGCGTTCAGCCCCAGCATTTT,CASSQDSVQPQHF
TRBV5-4,TRBJ1-6,TRBD1,many,TGTGCCAGCAGCTCACAGGGGCTGTATAATTCACCCCTCCACTTT,CASSSQGLYNSPLHF
TRBV5-4,TRBJ2-3,.,.,TGTGCCAGCTTGAGGGTAGGGACAGATACGCAGTATTTT,CASLRVGTDTQYF
TRBV12-3/TRBV12-4,TRBJ1-6,.,.,TGTGCCAGCAGTTTAGGTGGGGGTATCCTTTCACCCCTCCACTTT,CASSLGGGILSPLHF
TRBV7-9,TRBJ2-5,TRBD2,.,TGTGCCAGCAGCAGTAGCGGGAGGGGAGCGGCGGAGACCCAGTACTTC,CASSSSGRGAAETQYF
TRBV4-1,TRBJ2-7,TRBD2,many,TGCGCCAGCAGCCCCGTAGCGGGGGGATCCCACTACGAGCAGTACTTC,CASSPVAGGSHYEQYF
TRBV6-2/TRBV6-3,TRBJ2-5,.,few,TGTGCCAGCAGTTCCTGGACACGCCAAGAGACCCAGTACTTC,CASSSWTRQETQYF
TRBV20-1,TRBJ2-7,.,few,TGCAGTGCTAGTGGGCTACAAACAGGGTACGAGCAGTACTTC,CSASGLQTGYEQYF
TRBV20-1,TRBJ2-5,TRBD2,.,TGCAGTGCCAGAAGACTAGCGGGGGGTAGTCAAGAGACCCAGTACTTC,CSARRLAGGSQETQYF
TRBV7-2,TRBJ1-5,.,few,TGTGCCAGCAGCCCAGGACAGATCACCGGTCAGCCCCAGCATTTT,CASSPGQITGQPQHF